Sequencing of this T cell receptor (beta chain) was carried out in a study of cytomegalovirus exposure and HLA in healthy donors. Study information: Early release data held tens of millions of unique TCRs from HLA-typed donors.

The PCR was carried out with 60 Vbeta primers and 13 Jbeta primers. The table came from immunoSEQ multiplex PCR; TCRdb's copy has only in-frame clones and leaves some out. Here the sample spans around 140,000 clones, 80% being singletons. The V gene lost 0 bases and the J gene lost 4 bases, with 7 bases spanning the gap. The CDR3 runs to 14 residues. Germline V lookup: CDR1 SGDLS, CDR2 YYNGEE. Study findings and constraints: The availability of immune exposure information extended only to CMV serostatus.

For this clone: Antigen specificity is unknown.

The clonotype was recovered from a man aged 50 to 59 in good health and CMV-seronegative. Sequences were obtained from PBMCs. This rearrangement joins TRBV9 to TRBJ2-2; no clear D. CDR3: CASSVGGGTGELFF. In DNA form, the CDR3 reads TGTGCCAGCAGCGTAGGAGGTGGCACCGGGGAGCTGTTTTTT.